The 10 T cell receptor beta chains given below trace back to one sample, sequenced in a study of OX40 agonist ivuxolimab in advanced cancers. The repertoire was sequenced with immunoSEQ multiplex PCR; TCRdb's copy has only in-frame clones and lacks some. The profile shows tens of thousands of clones, about nine tenths of them singletons. Sequences were derived from CD4+ or CD8+ T cells sorted from blood, sampled in a trial of the OX40 agonist ivuxolimab. Every receptor here comes from an adult with an advanced solid tumor such as melanoma, head and neck, liver or kidney cancer.

This chain joins TRBV5-1 and TRBJ1-4; D not resolved. Trimming cost V 3 bases and J 4 bases, with 13 bases left between them. Per germline, CDR1 SGHRS and CDR2 YFSETQ. The CDR3 runs 15 residues. The CDR3 sequence is CASSSNSGDNEKLFF. CDR3 coding DNA: TGCGCCAGCAGCTCCAATTCGGGTGATAATGAAAAACTGTTTTTT.

The chain links TRBV18 to TRBJ2-2, with 8 bases identical to TRBD1. J lost 3 bases, V lost 6 bases, and 6 bases had no gene match. The CDR3 contains 15 residues. Germline V CDR1 and CDR2: KGHSH, LQKENI. CDR3 bases: TGTGCCAGCTCCCTTGGACAGGGTGACACCGGGGAGCTGTTTTTT. It specifies CASSLGQGDTGELFF.

The V and J genes are TRBV5-1 and TRBJ2-5, with TRBD2 matching over 12 bases. The V and J ends lost 5 bases and 1 base, in that order; junction bases with no gene match: 12. The CDR3 is made up of 18 amino acids. Germline assignment: CDR1 SGHRS and CDR2 YFSETQ. This chain's CDR3 is CASSPRTSGTVAQETQYF. The CDR3, as DNA: TGCGCCAGCAGTCCCCGGACTAGCGGGACCGTGGCCCAAGAGACCCAGTACTTC.

This clone was detected once. This chain links TRBV18 with TRBJ2-1; D possibly matches TRBD1 or TRBD2 (5 bases each). Trimming shortened V by 8 bases and J by 0 bases, and 11 bases separated the two germline ends. The CDR3 sequence is 14 residues long. Germline CDR1 KGHSH, CDR2 LQKENI. Written as DNA, the CDR3 is TGTGCCAGCGCCGGGACGGACTCCTACAATGAGCAGTTCTTC. Translation gives CASAGTDSYNEQFF.

On this clone itself: One junction end disagrees with the germline gene, perhaps due to a read error. The V and J genes are TRBV11-2 and TRBJ2-7; 10 bases line up with TRBD1. In germline, CDR1 is SGHAT, CDR2 FQNNGV. This CDR3 comprises 16 residues. This chain's CDR3 is CASSLRVGTGDNVPHF. In DNA, the CDR3 is TGTGCCAGCAGCTTACGCGTCGGGACAGGGGACAATGTGCCACACTTC.

The V gene is TRBV10-3, the J gene TRBJ2-7; D call uncertain. Deletions cut 0 bases from V and 5 bases from J, with 8 bases between. The V gene's germline CDR1 is ENHRY and CDR2 SYGVKD. This CDR3 contains 13 residues. CDR3 sequence reads: CAISESRGHEQYF. CDR3 nucleotide sequence: TGTGCCATCAGTGAGTCGAGAGGCCACGAGCAGTACTTC.

This chain joins TRBV5-4 and TRBJ1-1; the D is unclear. The V end was cut by 4 bases, the J end by 7 bases, with 17 bases between. The CDR3 sequence is 14 residues long. Germline values: CDR1 SGHNT, CDR2 YYREEE (reference sequence). The CDR3 here is CASSPGGGRGEAFF. The CDR3 bases are TGTGCCAGCAGCCCTGGAGGAGGGCGCGGTGAAGCTTTCTTT.

The CDR3: CASSPGLLAVSYNEQFF. The CDR3 region has the DNA TGTGCCAGCAGCCCTGGTTTACTAGCCGTATCCTACAATGAGCAGTTCTTC. The J gene is TRBJ2-1, the V gene TRBV5-8; D is perhaps TRBD2 (6 bases). This CDR3 contains 17 residues. Germline values: CDR1 SGHTS, CDR2 YDEGEE. Trimming cost V 4 bases and J 1 base, with 18 bases left between them.

V usage is TRBV6-5 and J usage is TRBJ2-7, with 9 nucleotides matching TRBD1. The CDR3 loop spans 14 amino acids. With 2 bases clipped from V and 7 bases from J, the junction kept 6 bases outside the gene matches. Germline V CDR1 and CDR2: MNHEY, SVGAGI. The CDR3 here is CASSYPGQGREQYF. The CDR3 bases are TGTGCCAGCAGTTACCCCGGACAGGGGCGGGAGCAGTACTTC.

The chain recombines TRBV25-1 with TRBJ1-2, with 7 bases matching TRBD1. Trimming took 4 bases from V and 7 from J; bases not matched to a gene: 9. The CDR3 spans 14 residues. Germline loops: CDR1 MGHDK, CDR2 SYGVNS. The CDR3 DNA follows: TGTGCCAGCAGTGGAGCCTCAGGGGGAAGTGGCTACACCTTC. Its translation is CASSGASGGSGYTF.